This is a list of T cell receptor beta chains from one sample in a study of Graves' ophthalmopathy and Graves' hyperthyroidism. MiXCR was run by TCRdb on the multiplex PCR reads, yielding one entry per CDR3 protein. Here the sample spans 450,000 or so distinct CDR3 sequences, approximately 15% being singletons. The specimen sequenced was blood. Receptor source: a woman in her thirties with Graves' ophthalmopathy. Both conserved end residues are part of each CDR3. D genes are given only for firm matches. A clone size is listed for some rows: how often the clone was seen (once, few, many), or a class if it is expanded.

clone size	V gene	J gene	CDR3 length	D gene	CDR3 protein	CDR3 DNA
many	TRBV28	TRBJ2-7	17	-	CASSLNGVGVVSYEQYF	TGTGCCAGCAGTCTTAATGGGGTCGGGGTCGTCTCCTACGAGCAGTACTTC
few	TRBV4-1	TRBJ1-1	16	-	CASSDGLKAAGWVAFF	TGCGCCAGCAGCGACGGCCTGAAAGCGGCGGGGTGGGTAGCTTTCTTT
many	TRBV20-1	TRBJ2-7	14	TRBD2	CSATAGAKGFEQYF	TGCAGTGCTACCGCGGGAGCGAAGGGCTTCGAGCAGTACTTC
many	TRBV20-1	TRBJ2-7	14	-	CSARDRINTNEQYF	TGCAGTGCTAGAGATCGAATCAACACTAACGAGCAGTACTTC
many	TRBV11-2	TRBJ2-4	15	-	CASSSPGRAENIQYF	TGTGCCAGCAGCTCCCCGGGCCGAGCGGAAAACATTCAGTACTTC
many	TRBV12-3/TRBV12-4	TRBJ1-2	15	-	CASSFGTGFGYGYTF	TGTGCCAGCAGTTTTGGAACAGGGTTCGGCTATGGCTACACCTTC
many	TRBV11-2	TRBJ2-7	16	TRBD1	CASSLDRDAFSYEQYF	TGTGCCAGCAGCTTGGACAGGGACGCTTTTTCCTACGAGCAGTACTTC
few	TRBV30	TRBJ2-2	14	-	CAWSVSQGPGELFF	TGTGCCTGGAGTGTCTCCCAGGGTCCCGGGGAGCTGTTTTTT
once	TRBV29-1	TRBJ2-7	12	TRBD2	CSVLAGDFEQYF	TGCAGCGTCTTAGCGGGAGACTTCGAGCAGTACTTC
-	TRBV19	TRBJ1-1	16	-	CASSIRETVKNTEAFF	TGTGCCAGTAGTATAAGGGAGACAGTTAAGAACACTGAAGCTTTCTTT
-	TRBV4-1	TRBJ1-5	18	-	CASSQPPAGSRINQPQHF	TGCGCCAGCAGCCAACCCCCGGCAGGGTCCCGGATCAATCAGCCCCAGCATTTT
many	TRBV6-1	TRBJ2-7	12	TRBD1	CALDRGGYEQYF	TGTGCCCTAGACAGGGGTGGTTACGAGCAGTACTTC
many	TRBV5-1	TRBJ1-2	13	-	CASSLAFNYGYTF	TGCGCCAGCAGCTTGGCCTTTAACTATGGCTACACCTTC
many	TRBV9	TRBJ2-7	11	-	CASSVDGEQYF	TGTGCCAGCAGCGTAGACGGCGAGCAGTACTTC
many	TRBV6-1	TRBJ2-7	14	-	CASSSVWGAYEQYF	TGTGCCAGCAGCTCAGTGTGGGGGGCCTACGAGCAGTACTTC
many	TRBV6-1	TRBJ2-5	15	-	CASSPARVSQETQYF	TGTGCCAGCAGTCCAGCCAGGGTTTCCCAAGAGACCCAGTACTTC
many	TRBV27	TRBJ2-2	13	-	CASSFPLAGELFF	TGTGCCAGCAGTTTCCCCCTCGCCGGGGAGCTGTTTTTT
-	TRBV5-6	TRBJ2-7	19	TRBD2	CASSPKGFELAGVRYEQYF	TGTGCCAGCAGCCCAAAGGGTTTTGAACTAGCGGGAGTTCGGTACGAGCAGTACTTC
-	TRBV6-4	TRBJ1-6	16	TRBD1	CASSHRGSSYNSPLHF	TGTGCCAGCAGTCACAGGGGAAGCTCCTATAATTCACCCCTCCACTTT
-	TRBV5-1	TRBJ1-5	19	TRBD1	CASSLEPGQGAPGNQPQHF	TGCGCCAGCAGCTTGGAACCGGGACAGGGGGCGCCTGGCAATCAGCCCCAGCATTTT
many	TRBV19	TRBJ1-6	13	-	CASRFGGDSPLHF	TGTGCCAGCCGTTTCGGGGGTGATTCACCCCTCCACTTT
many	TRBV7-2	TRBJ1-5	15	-	CASSLVPGGGQPQHF	TGTGCCAGCAGCTTAGTTCCGGGAGGGGGTCAGCCCCAGCATTTT
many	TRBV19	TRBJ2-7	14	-	CASRPTGFPYEQYF	TGTGCCAGTAGACCCACAGGGTTCCCCTACGAGCAGTACTTC
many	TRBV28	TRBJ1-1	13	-	CASTIQPNTEAFF	TGTGCCAGTACGATACAGCCGAACACTGAAGCTTTCTTT
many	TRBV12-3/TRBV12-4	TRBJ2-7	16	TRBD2	CASSFSLAGVGYEQYF	TGTGCCAGCAGTTTCAGCCTAGCGGGAGTGGGCTACGAGCAGTACTTC
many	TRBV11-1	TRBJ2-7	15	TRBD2	CASSLTAGGDYEQYF	TGTGCCAGCAGCTTAACAGCGGGGGGGGACTACGAGCAGTACTTC
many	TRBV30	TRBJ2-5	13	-	CAWRPRGQETQYF	TGTGCCTGGAGGCCGAGGGGACAAGAGACCCAGTACTTC
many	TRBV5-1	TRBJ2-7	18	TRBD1	CASSPGGTGGPSYYEQYF	TGCGCCAGCAGCCCGGGGGGGACAGGGGGTCCCTCCTACTACGAGCAGTACTTC
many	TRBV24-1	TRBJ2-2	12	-	CATSERTGELFF	TGTGCCACCAGTGAAAGAACCGGGGAGCTGTTTTTT
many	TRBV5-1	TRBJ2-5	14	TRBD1	CASSVGTVQETQYF	TGCGCCAGCAGCGTCGGGACAGTCCAAGAGACCCAGTACTTC
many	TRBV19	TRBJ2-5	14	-	CASSIGLLQETQYF	TGTGCCAGTAGTATAGGGCTGCTCCAAGAGACCCAGTACTTC